The sequence of this T cell receptor beta chain was determined in a study of metastatic and nonmetastatic thyroid tumors. This clone was picked up many times. From germline, CDR1 is ENHRY and CDR2 SYGVKD. The CDR3 contains 11 residues. With 5 bases clipped from V and 7 bases from J, the junction kept 2 bases outside the gene matches. In the study's own analysis: Using the CDR3 differences seen across clinicopathological groups, the authors built a distant-metastasis classifier for papillary thyroid cancer, which was meant to discriminate distant-metastatic patients. TCRdb re-processed the PCR reads through MiXCR. TCRdb assigned the V and J calls; the authors' analysis was not used. Of about 20,000 clones listed, around 29% are singletons. No patient had received any treatment before thyroid surgery.

The rearrangement joins TRBV10-3 to TRBJ2-7, with 7 bases aligning to TRBD2. The material sequenced was blood. This TCR derives from a female donor with papillary thyroid cancer or a benign thyroid nodule (not recorded which). Some clones in this sample may be carry-over from other donors' samples. The CDR3 spells CAISPGGEQYF. The CDR3 DNA follows: TGTGCCATCAGTCCCGGGGGGGAGCAGTACTTC.